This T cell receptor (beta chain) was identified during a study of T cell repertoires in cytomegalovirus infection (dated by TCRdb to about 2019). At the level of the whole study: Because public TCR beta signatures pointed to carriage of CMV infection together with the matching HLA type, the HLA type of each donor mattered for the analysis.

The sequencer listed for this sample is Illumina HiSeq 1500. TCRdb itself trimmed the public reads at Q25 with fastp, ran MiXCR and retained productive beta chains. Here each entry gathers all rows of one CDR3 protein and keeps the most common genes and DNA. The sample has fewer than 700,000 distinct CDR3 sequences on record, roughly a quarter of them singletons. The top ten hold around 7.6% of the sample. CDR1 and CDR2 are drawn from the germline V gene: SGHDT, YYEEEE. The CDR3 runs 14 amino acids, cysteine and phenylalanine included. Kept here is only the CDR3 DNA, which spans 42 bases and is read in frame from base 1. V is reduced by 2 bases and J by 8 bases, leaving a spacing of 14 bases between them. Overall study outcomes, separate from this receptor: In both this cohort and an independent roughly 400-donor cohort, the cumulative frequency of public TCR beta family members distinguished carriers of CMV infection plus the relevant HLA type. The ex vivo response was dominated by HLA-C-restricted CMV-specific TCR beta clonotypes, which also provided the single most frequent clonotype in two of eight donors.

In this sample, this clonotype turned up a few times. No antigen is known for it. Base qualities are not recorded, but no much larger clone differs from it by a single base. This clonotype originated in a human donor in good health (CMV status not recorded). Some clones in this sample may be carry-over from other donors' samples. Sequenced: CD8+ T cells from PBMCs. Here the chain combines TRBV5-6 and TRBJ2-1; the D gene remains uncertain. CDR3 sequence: CASSFLPGNHEQFF. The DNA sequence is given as TGTGCCAGCAGCTTTCTCCCCGGAAACCATGAGCAGTTCTTC.